This T cell receptor beta chain was profiled in a study of post-analysis software for immune sequencing data. Study in general: The patients showed relapsing-remitting, secondary progressive and progressive-relapsing multiple sclerosis courses. General study points: Normalized Chao1 diversity was significantly reduced in patients versus controls. Patients used several TRBV segments, including TRBV5-6, TRBV5-1 and TRBV20-1, more often than controls.

Every TCR beta cDNA library bore unique molecular identifiers. T cells numbering roughly 0.95 to 10 million yielded 500,000 to 550,000 cDNA molecules. TCRdb re-analysed the PCR reads in MiXCR, keeping a single row per CDR3 protein. The repertoire holds about 160,000 distinct CDR3 sequences, with roughly 40% as singletons. Notes on this clonotype: Its specificity is unknown.

CDR1 is SQVTM, CDR2 ANQGSEA, per germline. Trimming left V 7 bases short and J 2 bases short, with 12 bases between. CDR3 size: 12 residues. The rearrangement joins TRBV29-1 to TRBJ2-7, with a tentative D call TRBD2 (6 bases). The input for sequencing was blood, taken after autologous hematopoietic stem cell transplantation. The clonotype was recovered from a girl aged 5-17 years with multiple sclerosis. CDR3 sequence reads: CSGGDFAYEQYF. The CDR3 DNA reads as TGCAGCGGCGGGGACTTTGCCTACGAGCAGTACTTC.